One sample yielded the 3 T cell receptor beta chains listed below, sequenced in a study of blood T cell repertoires in COVID-19. Profiling relied on immunoSEQ multiplex PCR, and the TCRdb table lists in-frame clones only, not all of them. The table shows over 200,000 clones, with roughly 86% occurring only once. What was sequenced was peripheral blood. The receptors were gathered from a woman in her fifties or sixties with acute or convalescent COVID-19.

V and J are TRBV27 and TRBJ2-1; TRBD2 matches 8 bases. The junction had 1 base not matched to a gene; V was cut back by 2 bases and J by 4 bases. Germline V gives CDR1 MNHEY, CDR2 SMNVEV (reference sequence). The CDR3 spans 14 residues. As DNA, the CDR3 is TGTGCCAGCAGTTTAGCGGGAGGTTACAATGAGCAGTTCTTC. Translated, it gives CASSLAGGYNEQFF.

The count of this clone is one. This CDR3 is CASSYSRGLGGYTF. In nucleotides, the CDR3 is TGTGCCAGCAGTTACTCGCGGGGGTTGGGTGGCTACACCTTC. This rearrangement joins TRBV6-5 to TRBJ1-2; maybe TRBD1 (5 bases). The germline CDR1 and CDR2 sequences are MNHEY and SVGAGI. The CDR3 is 14 residues long. V was pared by 0 bases and J by 7 bases, with 12 bases between.

V gene TRBV4-3 combines with J gene TRBJ2-7; no clear D. The CDR3 extends over 14 amino acids. V was shortened by 0 bases and J by 2 bases, with 8 bases between the two germline ends. CDR1 LGHNA and CDR2 YSLEER come from the germline V gene. CDR3 nucleotides: TGCGCCAGCAGCCAAGAACTATCTACCTACGAGCAGTACTTC. Translation: CASSQELSTYEQYF.